Listed below are T cell receptor beta chains from one sample, sequenced in a study of CXCR3-negative and CXCR3-positive naive CD8 T cells. No DNA is given; TCRdb re-called the 5' RACE reads and lists each CDR3 protein once. The sample table sets out around 160,000 distinct CDR3 sequences. Material: naive CXCR3+ CD8+ T cells from blood. Every receptor here comes from a human donor in good health. Some clones in this sample may be carry-over from other donors' samples. The CDR3 runs from the conserved cysteine through the conserved F or W.

j_gene	v_gene	CDR3aa
TRBJ2-2	TRBV28	CASRAGGNTGELFF
TRBJ2-2	TRBV4-3	CASSQEVDGLTNTGELFF
TRBJ2-2	TRBV7-9	CASSFAQANTGELFF
TRBJ2-3	TRBV4-3	CASSQHGQGTDMQYF
TRBJ2-7	TRBV4-1	CASSQVRQGTYEQYF
TRBJ1-2	TRBV29-1	CSVEGQGPTNYGYTF
TRBJ2-3	TRBV27	CASSSSPLGTDTQYF
TRBJ2-5	TRBV4-3	CASSQDFLRGRFSGETQYF
TRBJ2-1	TRBV6-5	CASTHEYEQFF
TRBJ2-2	TRBV4-3	CASTLYLLGGNTGELFF
TRBJ1-4	TRBV4-1	CASSQDGQGNEKLFF
TRBJ2-1	TRBV6-2/TRBV6-3	CASSYDPIAGGSYNEQFF
TRBJ2-1	TRBV27	CASSPLLAGAYNEQFF
TRBJ2-5	TRBV5-6	CASTQPSVQETQYF
TRBJ2-3	TRBV29-1	CSVLGTGDHTDTQYF